This TCR beta chain originates from a study of blood T cell repertoires in COVID-19. Across the study: There were acute and convalescent COVID-19 samples, and they came from the United States, Italy and Spain. Nucleic acid was either cDNA or gDNA, and it came from T cells, B-cell-depleted T cells, or PBMCs.

How the authors handled the data: Scientists estimated how many nucleated cells there were by amplifying reference gene primers. Measured with immunoSEQ multiplex PCR; TCRdb has only the in-frame clones, and not every one. V, J and clone size are those of that table, while D and trimming were read from the DNA. The data show tens of thousands of clones, 80% to 90% seen once. Germline-derived CDR1 and CDR2 are MNHEY and SMNVEV (reference sequence). This CDR3 spans 14 amino acids. V shed 5 bases and J shed 9 bases, with 14 bases lying between them. Specimen: peripheral blood. The chain couples TRBV27 to TRBJ1-6; D call uncertain. The receptor was isolated from a man in his forties or fifties with active COVID-19. CDR3 sequence (DNA): TGTGCCAGCAGTCTGGGAGGAGCTAGTTCACCCCTCCACTTT. This sequence encodes CASSLGGASSPLHF.